This TCR beta chain was profiled in a study of cytomegalovirus exposure and HLA in healthy donors. General study results and limits: In a later analysis, most CMV-associated TCR beta chains appeared HLA-restricted.

The V gene's germline CDR1 is GTSNPN and CDR2 SVGIG (reference sequence). This CDR3 region has 10 residues. V gave up 5 bases and J gave up 3 bases, with 4 bases separating them. In the case of this clone: As yet, its antigen is unknown.

In the PCR, 60 Vbeta and 13 Jbeta primers were used. Repertoires were generated with immunoSEQ multiplex PCR, while TCRdb's copy carries only in-frame clones and drops some. The sample shows approximately 190,000 clones, 87% of them seen only once. The sequence was collected from a boy aged 2 to 10 in good health and CMV-seronegative. The sequencing sample was made of PBMCs. V gene TRBV30 combines with J gene TRBJ2-5; no definite D call. CDR3 in amino acids: CAWREETQYF. Written as DNA, the CDR3 is TGTGCCTGGCGAGAAGAGACCCAGTACTTC.